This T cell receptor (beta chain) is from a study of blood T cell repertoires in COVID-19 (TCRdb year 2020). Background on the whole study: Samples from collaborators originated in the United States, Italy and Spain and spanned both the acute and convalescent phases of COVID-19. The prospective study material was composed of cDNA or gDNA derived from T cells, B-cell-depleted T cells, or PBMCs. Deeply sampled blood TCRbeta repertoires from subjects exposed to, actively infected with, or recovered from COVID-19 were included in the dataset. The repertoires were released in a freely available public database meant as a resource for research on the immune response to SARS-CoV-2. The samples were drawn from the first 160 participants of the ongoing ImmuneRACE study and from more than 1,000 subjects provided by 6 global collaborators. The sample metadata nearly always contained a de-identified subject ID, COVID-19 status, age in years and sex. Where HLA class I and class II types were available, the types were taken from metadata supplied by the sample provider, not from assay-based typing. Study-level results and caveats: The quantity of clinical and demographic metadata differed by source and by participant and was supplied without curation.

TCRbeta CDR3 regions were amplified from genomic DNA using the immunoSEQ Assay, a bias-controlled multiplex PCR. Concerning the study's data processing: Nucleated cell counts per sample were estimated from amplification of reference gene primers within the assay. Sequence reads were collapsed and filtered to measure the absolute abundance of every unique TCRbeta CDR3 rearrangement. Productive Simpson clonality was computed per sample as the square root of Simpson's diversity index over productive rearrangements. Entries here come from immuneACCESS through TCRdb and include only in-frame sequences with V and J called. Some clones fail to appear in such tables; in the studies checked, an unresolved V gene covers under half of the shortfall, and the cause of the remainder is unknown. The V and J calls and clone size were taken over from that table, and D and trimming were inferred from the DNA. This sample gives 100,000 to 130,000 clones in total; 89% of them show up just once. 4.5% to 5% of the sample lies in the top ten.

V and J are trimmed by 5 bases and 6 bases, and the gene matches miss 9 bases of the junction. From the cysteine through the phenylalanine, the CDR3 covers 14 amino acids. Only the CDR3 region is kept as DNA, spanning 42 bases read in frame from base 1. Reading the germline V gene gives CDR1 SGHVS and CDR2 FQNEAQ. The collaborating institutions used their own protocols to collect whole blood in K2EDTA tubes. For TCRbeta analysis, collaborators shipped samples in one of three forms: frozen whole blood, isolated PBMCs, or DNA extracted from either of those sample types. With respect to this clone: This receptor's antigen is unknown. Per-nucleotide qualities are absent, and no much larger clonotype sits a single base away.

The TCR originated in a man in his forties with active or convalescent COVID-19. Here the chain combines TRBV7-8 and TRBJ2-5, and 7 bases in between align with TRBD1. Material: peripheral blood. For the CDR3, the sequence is CASSRDRVIKTQYF. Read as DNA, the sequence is TGTGCCAGCAGCCGAGACAGGGTTATCAAGACCCAGTACTTC.